This note documents a single TCR beta chain sequence. Germline CDR1 and CDR2: SGHVS and FNYEAQ. The CDR3 runs 14 residues. V was pared by 0 bases and J by 3 bases, with 8 bases between. Seattle participants joined during active infection and were tracked over time. Authors' processing steps: Amplification with reference gene primers provided the estimates of nucleated cell counts. The assay was immunoSEQ multiplex PCR, and TCRdb's table has in-frame clones only and misses some. V and J calls and clone size are copied from that table; D and trimming were computed from the DNA. The data contain roughly 160,000 clones, 84% of them singletons. The sample originates from a study of blood T cell repertoires in COVID-19. Study details: Samples representing acute and convalescent COVID-19 were sourced from the United States, Italy and Spain. T cells, B-cell-depleted T cells, or PBMCs provided the cDNA or gDNA that served as material.

The chain is built from TRBV7-6 and TRBJ2-5; no clear D. The source is a woman of 80 years or more with COVID-19, enrolled during active disease. The sample taken for sequencing was peripheral blood. The CDR3 DNA reads as TGTGCCAGCAGCTTAGCGCACCGGGAAGAGACCCAGTACTTC. It encodes CASSLAHREETQYF.